Detailed here is one T cell receptor beta chain. What it recognizes is unknown. The entry originates in a study of cytomegalovirus exposure and HLA in healthy donors. Study findings and constraints: There were a few CMV-associated chains whose specificity for CMV antigens was confirmed in vitro.

This cohort consisted of healthy bone marrow donors. CDR1 and CDR2 from the germline V gene are MGHDK and SYGVNS. The CDR3 is 16 amino acids. V gave up 4 bases and J gave up 5 bases; unmatched junction bases: 8. PCR employed 60 Vbeta and 13 Jbeta primers. Clones were read by immunoSEQ multiplex PCR, and TCRdb kept only the in-frame ones, dropping some. The sample has 150,000 to 200,000 clones, about four fifths seen once. The rearrangement links TRBV25-1 to TRBJ2-1; 10 nucleotides align to TRBD2. The clonotype originates from a man aged 35-49 years in good health and CMV-seropositive. The specimen was PBMCs. Here the CDR3 reads CASSGPGLADDNEQFF. The CDR3 bases are TGTGCCAGCAGTGGGCCCGGACTAGCGGACGACAATGAGCAGTTCTTC.